This T cell receptor (beta chain) was documented in a study of T cell changes during pregnancy in multiple sclerosis. The method was immunoSEQ multiplex PCR; TCRdb's version includes in-frame clones alone and lacks a portion of them. The sample includes approximately 41,000 clones, around 91% of them seen just once. Source: CD4+ T cells from peripheral blood mononuclear cells, taken in the second trimester of pregnancy. This receptor was obtained from a female donor with multiple sclerosis, enrolled in a pregnancy study.

CDR3 protein: CASRRDRSYEQYF. DNA for the CDR3: TGTGCCAGCAGACGGGACAGATCCTACGAGCAGTACTTC. V usage is TRBV28 and J usage is TRBJ2-7; 7 positions match TRBD1. The V and J ends lost 6 bases and 1 base, in that order; junction bases with no gene match: 3. This CDR3 spans 13 amino acids. Germline values: CDR1 MDHEN, CDR2 SYDVKM.